One and the same sample provided the 32 T cell receptor beta chains below, sequenced in a study of cytomegalovirus exposure and HLA in healthy donors. The protocol was immunoSEQ multiplex PCR, while the TCRdb copy is restricted to in-frame clones and leaves out a portion. The data hold some 43,000 clones, with around 90% observed a single time. The specimen sequenced was PBMCs. All receptors derive from a man aged 18-30 years in good health and CMV-seronegative.

The CDR3 nucleotides read TGTGCCAGCAGCCGGGGACTAGCGGGGTTCCAAGAGACCCAGTACTTC. Its protein is CASSRGLAGFQETQYF. The rearrangement links TRBV5-5 to TRBJ2-5, with 13 positions matching TRBD2. Per germline, CDR1 SGHKS and CDR2 YYEKEE (reference sequence). This CDR3 has 16 residues. The V gene end was trimmed by 4 bases and the J gene end by 1 base; junction bases not matched to a gene: 4.

This chain uses TRBV6-1 with TRBJ2-5; D call uncertain. The germline CDR1 and CDR2 sequences are MNHNS and SASEGT. The V end lost 4 bases, the J end lost 4 bases, and 7 bases lay between the germline ends. The CDR3 extends over 12 amino acids. CDR3 bases: TGTGCCAGCAGTGCGGTTTCAGAGACCCAGTACTTC. This codes for CASSAVSETQYF.

The chain has TRBV5-6 and TRBJ2-3, with 16 nucleotides matching TRBD2. Trimming took 4 bases from V and 3 from J; bases not matched to a gene: 8. In germline, CDR1 is SGHDT, CDR2 YYEEEE. This CDR3 is built from 18 residues. The CDR3 nucleotides are TGTGCCAGCAGCCCCCCGGGACTAGCGGGGGGGCGTACAGATACGCAGTATTTT. Protein: CASSPPGLAGGRTDTQYF.

The chain uses TRBV27 and TRBJ2-1, with TRBD1 identical over 9 bases. The ends lost 8 bases at V and 8 bases at J; junction bases unmatched: 19. The germline V gene has CDR1 MNHEY and CDR2 SMNVEV (reference sequence). CDR3 size: 17 residues. CDR3 bases: TGTGCCAGCTCCCTTTGGACCGGGACAGGGATTTCCCATGAGCAGTTCTTC. It yields the protein CASSLWTGTGISHEQFF.

The chain joins TRBV19 to TRBJ2-7, with 10 bases matching TRBD1. Per the germline V gene, CDR1 is LNHDA and CDR2 is SQIVND (reference sequence). With 4 bases clipped from V and 4 bases from J, the junction kept 4 bases outside the gene matches. CDR3 length: 14 residues. This CDR3 reads CASSTGTGAYEQYF. In nucleotides, the CDR3 is TGTGCCAGTAGTACCGGGACAGGGGCGTACGAGCAGTACTTC.

The J gene is TRBJ1-1, the V gene TRBV6-1; TRBD1 aligns across 12 bases. Trimming removed 6 bases from V and 5 bases from J; junction bases left unmatched: 1. CDR3 length: 13 amino acids. CDR1 is MNHNS and CDR2 is SASEGT in the germline V gene. DNA for the CDR3: TGTGCCAGCAGGGGACAGGGGGCAACTGAAGCTTTCTTT. Translated, it gives CASRGQGATEAFF.

This clone has more than one count but fewer than ten. V usage is TRBV2 and J usage is TRBJ2-3; D is perhaps TRBD2 (5 bases). The CDR3 contains 13 residues. Germline V gene sequence: CDR1 SNHLY, CDR2 FYNNEI. With 8 bases removed from V and 2 bases from J, the gap between germline ends came to 11 bases. The CDR3 here is CASQDFFTDTQYF. The CDR3 DNA reads TGTGCCAGCCAGGACTTCTTCACAGATACGCAGTATTTT.

The V call is TRBV9, the J call TRBJ1-3; the match to TRBD1 covers 10 bases. Germline V gene sequence: CDR1 SGDLS, CDR2 YYNGEE. This CDR3 has 16 amino acids. The V segment lost 4 bases and the J segment 4 bases; nucleotides outside the gene matches: 8. The CDR3 region has the DNA TGTGCCAGCAGCCCAGGACAGGGGGGTTCCGGAAACACCATATATTTT. Translating it yields CASSPGQGGSGNTIYF.

The chain carries TRBV2 and TRBJ2-5; D gene uncertain. Germline V gives CDR1 SNHLY, CDR2 FYNNEI. The V and J ends lost 2 bases and 4 bases respectively, with 8 bases between them. The CDR3 runs to 13 residues. The DNA of the CDR3 is TGTGCCAGCAGTGAACTTCTCCGAGAGACCCAGTACTTC. Amino acids: CASSELLRETQYF.

The V gene is TRBV7-8, the J gene TRBJ1-2; 8 nucleotides match TRBD1. V trimming: 0 bases; J trimming: 5 bases; junction bases outside the gene matches: 5. Per germline, CDR1 SGHVS and CDR2 FQNEAQ. The CDR3 is 15 amino acids. The CDR3 loop reads CASSLASTGEYGYTF. As DNA, the CDR3 is TGTGCCAGCAGCTTAGCGTCGACAGGGGAATATGGCTACACCTTC.

V gene TRBV29-1 combines with J gene TRBJ1-1, with a weak D call TRBD1 (6 bases). The germline gives CDR1 SQVTM, CDR2 ANQGSEA. Between the trimmed V and J ends, which lost 3 bases and 1 base, there was a span of 9 bases. There are 13 residues in the CDR3. The CDR3 DNA is TGCAGCGTTGATCCGACAGGGAACACTGAAGCTTTCTTT. Its protein product is CSVDPTGNTEAFF.

The V and J genes are TRBV5-6 and TRBJ1-2; D is ambiguous. The CDR3 covers 13 residues. Trimming left V 4 bases short and J 3 bases short, with 10 bases between. CDR1 and CDR2 from the germline V gene are SGHDT and YYEEEE. CDR3 nucleotides: TGTGCCAGCAGCACGGCGGAGGACTATGGCTACACCTTC. It yields the protein CASSTAEDYGYTF.

The rearrangement links TRBV19 to TRBJ2-1, with 11 bases identical to TRBD1. Losses at the gene ends were 5 bases for V and 3 bases for J; bases not matched to a gene: 6. Germline CDR1 is LNHDA and CDR2 is SQIVND (reference sequence). The CDR3 length is 16 residues. In DNA form, the CDR3 reads TGTGCCAGTAGTCCATGGGGGACAGGGGGCTACAATGAGCAGTTCTTC. It codes for CASSPWGTGGYNEQFF.

The chain links TRBV9 to TRBJ1-1; TRBD1 aligns across 7 bases. Trimming removed 0 bases from V and 8 bases from J; junction bases left unmatched: 10. The CDR3 extends over 15 amino acids. The germline CDR1 and CDR2 sequences are SGDLS and YYNGEE. Written as DNA, the CDR3 is TGTGCCAGCAGCGTAGCCCCAGGGGGTCGTGAGGAAGCTTTCTTT. It yields the protein CASSVAPGGREEAFF.

The genes are TRBV2 and TRBJ2-1; no firm D call. Trimming left V 6 bases short and J 0 bases short, with 6 bases between. The germline gives CDR1 SNHLY, CDR2 FYNNEI. The CDR3 is made up of 13 amino acids. The CDR3 reads CASRVSSYNEQFF. The CDR3 nucleotides read TGTGCCAGCAGAGTTAGCTCCTACAATGAGCAGTTCTTC.

The chain links TRBV11-2 to TRBJ2-1, with D perhaps matching TRBD2 (5 bases). In germline, CDR1 is SGHAT, CDR2 FQNNGV. The CDR3 consists of 17 residues. V shed 1 base and J shed 3 bases, with 16 bases lying between them. As DNA, the CDR3 is TGTGCCAGCAGCTTAGCTTGGGAGACTAACCTCTACAATGAGCAGTTCTTC. Protein sequence: CASSLAWETNLYNEQFF.

This rearrangement joins TRBV2 to TRBJ2-2; 9 bases fit TRBD1. Trimming at V came to 6 bases and at J to 8 bases, leaving 7 bases not matched to a gene. The CDR3 extends over 14 amino acids. Looked up from germline, CDR1 is SNHLY and CDR2 is FYNNEI. The CDR3 nucleotides are TGTGCCAGCAGGAGGGACAGGGAGTTGGGGGAGCTGTTTTTT. It encodes CASRRDRELGELFF. Filled out from reference TRBV2 and TRBJ2-2, the complete variable domain reads EPEVTQTPSHQVTQMGQEVILRCVPISNHLYFYWYRQILGQKVEFLVSFYNNEISEKSEIFDDQFSVERPDGSNFTLKIRSTKLEDSAMYFCASRRDRELGELFFGEGSRLTVL.

This chain uses TRBV19 with TRBJ1-5; D is ambiguous. This CDR3 comprises 13 residues. Germline lookup yields CDR1 LNHDA and CDR2 SQIVND (reference sequence). With 7 bases removed from V and 1 base from J, the gap between germline ends came to 8 bases. The CDR3 sequence: CASNPRSNQPQHF. CDR3 sequence (DNA): TGTGCCAGTAATCCGAGGAGCAATCAGCCCCAGCATTTT.

This chain links TRBV2 with TRBJ2-7; TRBD1 matches 9 bases. The CDR3 is made up of 14 amino acids. J gave up 3 bases and V 2 bases, and 2 bases lay outside the gene matches. Germline V lookup: CDR1 SNHLY, CDR2 FYNNEI. The CDR3 sequence: CASSETGQGYEQYF. The DNA for the CDR3 is TGTGCCAGCAGTGAAACGGGACAGGGCTACGAGCAGTACTTC.

The chain joins TRBV5-5 to TRBJ2-2; 9 bases are a match to TRBD1. Germline assignment: CDR1 SGHKS and CDR2 YYEKEE (reference sequence). V shed 0 bases, J shed 4 bases, and the junction held 4 bases outside the gene matches. This CDR3 region has 16 residues. The CDR3 loop reads CASSLGQGVFTGELFF. DNA of the CDR3: TGTGCCAGCAGCTTGGGACAGGGGGTGTTCACCGGGGAGCTGTTTTTT.

The chain uses TRBV4-2 and TRBJ1-2; D possibly corresponds to TRBD1 (5 bases). Trimming cost V 4 bases and J 1 base, with 16 bases left between them. The CDR3 is 16 residues long. Germline V gene lookup returns CDR1 LGHNA and CDR2 YNFKEQ. The chain's CDR3 is CASSLQTQGGNYGYTF. CDR3 DNA sequence: TGTGCCAGCAGCCTCCAAACGCAGGGTGGTAACTATGGCTACACCTTC.

The V call is TRBV11-2, the J call TRBJ2-2, with 9 bases lining up with TRBD1. Losses at the gene ends were 5 bases for V and 7 bases for J; bases not matched to a gene: 17. This CDR3 comprises 18 residues. Germline lookup yields CDR1 SGHAT and CDR2 FQNNGV. The CDR3 is CASSAIPTGGYSIGELFF. CDR3 DNA: TGTGCCAGCAGCGCGATCCCGACAGGGGGATATTCTATCGGGGAGCTGTTTTTT.

This clone was seen a single time. The gene calls are TRBV5-1 and TRBJ1-3; 9 positions agree with TRBD1. The ends lost 0 bases at V and 1 base at J; junction bases unmatched: 5. The germline gives CDR1 SGHRS, CDR2 YFSETQ. CDR3 length: 17 amino acids. For the CDR3, the DNA is TGCGCCAGCAGCTTGGGATGGACAGGGGTATCTGGAAACACCATATATTTT. Its translation: CASSLGWTGVSGNTIYF.

This chain connects TRBV11-2 to TRBJ2-1; a weak D match, TRBD1 (5 bases). This CDR3 is 13 amino acids long. V lost 8 bases and J 7 bases, leaving 15 bases between the germline ends. The V gene's germline CDR1 is SGHAT and CDR2 FQNNGV. For the CDR3, the DNA is TGTGCCAGCCGCCAGATTCCAGGGAATGAGCAGTTCTTC. It yields the protein CASRQIPGNEQFF.

The rearrangement uses TRBV12-5 and TRBJ1-2; D is possibly TRBD1 (6 bases). The CDR3 is 15 residues long. V lost 2 bases and J lost 6, with 16 bases in between. Germline V lookup: CDR1 LGHNT, CDR2 FRNRAP. The CDR3 bases are TGTGCTAGTGGTTTGACCCAAACAGGGATCGATGGCTACACCTTC. It encodes CASGLTQTGIDGYTF.

The chain couples TRBV5-1 to TRBJ2-3, with 8 bases fitting TRBD1. The germline V gene encodes CDR1 SGHRS and CDR2 YFSETQ. Trimming cost V 1 base and J 6 bases; bases outside gene matches: 7. This CDR3 has 15 amino acids. The CDR3 DNA follows: TGCGCCAGCAGCTTGTTACAGGGGGAGTCGGATACGCAGTATTTT. Protein sequence: CASSLLQGESDTQYF. Full variable domain (outside the CDR3, taken from reference TRBV5-1 and TRBJ2-3): KAGVTQTPRYLIKTRGQQVTLSCSPISGHRSVSWYQQTPGQGLQFLFEYFSETQRNKGNFPGRFSGRQFSNSRSEMNVSTLELGDSALYLCASSLLQGESDTQYFGPGTRLTVL.

The V call is TRBV6-1, the J call TRBJ2-5, with 9 bases matching TRBD2. The junction had 7 bases not matched to a gene; V was cut back by 3 bases and J by 2 bases. CDR1 and CDR2 (germline): MNHNS, SASEGT. The CDR3 is made up of 16 amino acids. The CDR3 DNA reads TGTGCCAGCAGTGATATCAGCGGGGGGCAGCAAGAGACCCAGTACTTC. As protein: CASSDISGGQQETQYF.

This clone was picked up one time. The chain combines TRBV27 with TRBJ2-1; tentatively, D is TRBD2 (6 bases). The V end was cut by 4 bases, the J end by 7 bases, with 8 bases between. CDR1 is MNHEY and CDR2 is SMNVEV in the germline V gene (reference sequence). CDR3 length: 12 amino acids. This CDR3 is CASSWAGNEQFF. As DNA, the CDR3 is TGTGCCAGCAGTTGGGCGGGGAATGAGCAGTTCTTC.

The gene calls are TRBV19 and TRBJ2-1; D possibly corresponds to TRBD2 (6 bases). The CDR3 sequence is 17 residues long. Germline V lookup: CDR1 LNHDA, CDR2 SQIVND (reference sequence). V lost 5 bases, J lost 0 bases, and 17 bases lay in between. CDR3 DNA sequence: TGTGCCAGTAGTGTTACGGGAGCGGACCTCTCCTACAATGAGCAGTTCTTC. This gives the protein CASSVTGADLSYNEQFF.

The genes are TRBV7-9 and TRBJ2-5; TRBD1 matches at 7 bases. This CDR3 has 14 residues. The germline V gene has CDR1 SEHNR and CDR2 FQNEAQ (reference sequence). After removal of 2 bases from V and 5 bases from J, the junction contained 5 bases not matched to a gene. The CDR3 nucleotides read TGTGCCAGCAGCTTAACGACAGGGTCGGAGACCCAGTACTTC. This codes for CASSLTTGSETQYF.

The chain couples TRBV11-2 to TRBJ2-5; 10 positions match TRBD1. V trimming: 0 bases; J trimming: 0 bases; junction bases outside the gene matches: 13. Germline V CDR1 and CDR2: SGHAT, FQNNGV. The CDR3 extends over 20 amino acids. CDR3 sequence reads: CASSLDPRTFDRGHQETQYF. Here the CDR3 DNA reads TGTGCCAGCAGCTTAGATCCGAGGACGTTTGACAGGGGGCACCAAGAGACCCAGTACTTC.

The rearrangement joins TRBV6-4 to TRBJ2-1; D gene unclear. CDR3 length equals 16 residues. Per germline, CDR1 MRHNA and CDR2 SNTAGT. V lost 0 bases, J lost 0 bases, and 9 bases lay in between. The CDR3, as DNA: TGTGCCAGCAGTGACTCGGCTGTTGCCTCCTACAATGAGCAGTTCTTC. Its translation: CASSDSAVASYNEQFF.